The clone carrying this T cell receptor (beta chain) was counted many times. Its specificity is unknown. This sample was taken from a study of CD8 T cells in ankylosing spondylitis. Using quantitative 5'-RACE with molecular barcodes, the authors made TCR beta libraries. TCRdb fed the 5' RACE reads into MiXCR, producing one record per CDR3 protein. The sample carries around 490,000 distinct CDR3 sequences, approximately 5.3% recorded once. Study-wide results and limits: A motif of fewer than ten highly homologous TCR beta variants was seen as apparently characteristic of ankylosing spondylitis blood. Some motif variants had been reported before (in reactive arthritis synovial fluid and blood).

The V end was cut by 5 bases, the J end by 3 bases, with 10 bases between. The CDR3 is 14 residues long. Sequenced material: blood, either unsorted or a sorted T cell fraction (not recorded which). This chain links TRBV12-3 or TRBV12-4 with TRBJ1-4; unclear D gene. The sequence derives from a male donor with ankylosing spondylitis. The CDR3 sequence: CASSRGLPNEKLFF. The CDR3 nucleotides are TGTGCCAGCAGTAGAGGGTTACCTAATGAAAAACTGTTTTTT.